Listed here is a single T cell receptor (beta chain). Its antigen is as yet unknown. The PCR had 60 Vbeta and 13 Jbeta primers. The assay was immunoSEQ multiplex PCR, and TCRdb's table has in-frame clones only and misses some. The table lists tens of thousands of clones, 65% to 90% of them singletons. The data were obtained in a study of cytomegalovirus exposure and HLA in healthy donors. Broader study findings: In a later analysis, parvovirus B19, influenza, CMV and Epstein-Barr virus appeared linked to several top co-occurrence clusters. The authors listed 150 to 200 TCR beta chains as cytomegalovirus-associated. A later analysis reportedly identified an Asian-associated ancestry cluster as carrying fewer N-insertions than the 666-donor mean.

The CDR3 loop spans 15 amino acids. The germline gives CDR1 SGDLS, CDR2 YYNGEE. V was clipped by 4 bases and J by 5 bases; unmatched bases: 8. The TCR sequence derives from a woman younger than 30 in good health and CMV-seronegative. The chain couples TRBV9 to TRBJ1-4, with TRBD1 identical over 7 bases. Sequenced sample: PBMCs. The CDR3 region is CASSPGETGNEKLFF. CDR3 coding DNA: TGTGCCAGCAGCCCCGGGGAGACAGGGAATGAAAAACTGTTTTTT.